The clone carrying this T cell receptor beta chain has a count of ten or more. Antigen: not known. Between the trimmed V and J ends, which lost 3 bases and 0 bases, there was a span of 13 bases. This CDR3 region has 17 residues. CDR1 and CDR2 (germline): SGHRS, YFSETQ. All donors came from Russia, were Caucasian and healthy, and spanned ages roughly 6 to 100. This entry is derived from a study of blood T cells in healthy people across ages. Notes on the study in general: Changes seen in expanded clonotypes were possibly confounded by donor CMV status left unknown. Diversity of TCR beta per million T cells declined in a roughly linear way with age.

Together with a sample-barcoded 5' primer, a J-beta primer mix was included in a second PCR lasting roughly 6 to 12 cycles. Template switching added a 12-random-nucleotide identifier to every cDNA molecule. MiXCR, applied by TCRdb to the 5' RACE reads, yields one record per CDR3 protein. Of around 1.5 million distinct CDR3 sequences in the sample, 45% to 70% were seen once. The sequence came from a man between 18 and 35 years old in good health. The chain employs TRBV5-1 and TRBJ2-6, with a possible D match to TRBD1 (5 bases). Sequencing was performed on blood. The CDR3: CASSYSTGVSGANVLTF. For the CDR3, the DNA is TGCGCCAGCAGCTACAGCACAGGAGTCTCTGGGGCCAACGTCCTGACTTTC.